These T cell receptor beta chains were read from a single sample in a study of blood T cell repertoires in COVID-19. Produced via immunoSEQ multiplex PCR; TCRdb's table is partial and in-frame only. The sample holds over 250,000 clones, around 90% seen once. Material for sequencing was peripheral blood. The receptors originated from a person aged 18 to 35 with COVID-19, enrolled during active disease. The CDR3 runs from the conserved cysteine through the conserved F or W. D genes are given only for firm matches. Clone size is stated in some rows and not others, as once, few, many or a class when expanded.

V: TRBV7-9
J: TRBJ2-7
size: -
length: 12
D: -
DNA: TGTGCCAGCAGCTCAAACTACGGGGAGCAGTACTTC
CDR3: CASSSNYGEQYF

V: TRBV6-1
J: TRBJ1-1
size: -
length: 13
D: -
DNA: TGTGCCAGCAGTGAAACTGGAGGTATTGAAGCTTTCTTT
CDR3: CASSETGGIEAFF

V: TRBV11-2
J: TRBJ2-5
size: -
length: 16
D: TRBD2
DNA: TGTGCCAGCAGCTTAGTTCGGGGACTAGCGGGTGAGACCCAGTACTTC
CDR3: CASSLVRGLAGETQYF

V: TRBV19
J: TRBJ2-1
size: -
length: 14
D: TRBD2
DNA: TGTGCCAGTAAGGTAGCGGGTTTGGGCAATGAGCAGTTCTTC
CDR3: CASKVAGLGNEQFF

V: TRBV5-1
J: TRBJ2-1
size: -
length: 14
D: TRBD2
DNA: TGCGCCAGCAGCAAGGGACTAGCGGTAGATAATCAGTTCTTC
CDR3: CASSKGLAVDNQFF

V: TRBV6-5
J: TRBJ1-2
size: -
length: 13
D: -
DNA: TGTGCCAGCAGTCTTTTCGCCTCGGGGGGCTACACCTTC
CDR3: CASSLFASGGYTF

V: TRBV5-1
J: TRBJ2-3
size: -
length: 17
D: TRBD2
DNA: TGCGCCAGCAGCTTAAGACTAGCGGGAGGGGTCACAGATACGCAGTATTTT
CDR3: CASSLRLAGGVTDTQYF

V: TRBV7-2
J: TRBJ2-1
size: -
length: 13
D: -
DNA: TGTGCCAGCAGCTTCTCCAAGGGGTATGAGCAGTTCTTC
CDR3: CASSFSKGYEQFF

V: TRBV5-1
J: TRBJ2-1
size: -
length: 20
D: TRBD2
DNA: TGCGCCAGCAGCCGGCTTGAGGGTTTAGTAGCGGGAGGAGTAAACAATGAGCAGTTCTTC
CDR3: CASSRLEGLVAGGVNNEQFF

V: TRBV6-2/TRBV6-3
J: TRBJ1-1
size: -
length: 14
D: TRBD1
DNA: TGTGCCAGCAGTTACGAAGAGGGGGCGGCTGAAGCTTTCTTT
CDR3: CASSYEEGAAEAFF

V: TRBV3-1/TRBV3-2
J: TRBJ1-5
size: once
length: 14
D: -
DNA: TGTGCCAGCAGCCAAGATCTCAACTTACGGCCCCAGCATTTT
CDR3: CASSQDLNLRPQHF

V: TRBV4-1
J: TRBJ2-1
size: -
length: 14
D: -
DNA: TGCGCCAGCAGCCCCTATAAACTCCTCAATGAGCAGTTCTTC
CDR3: CASSPYKLLNEQFF

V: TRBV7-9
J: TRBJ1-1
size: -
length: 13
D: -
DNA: TGTGCCAGCAGCTTATTTCCCGACACTGAAGCTTTCTTT
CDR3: CASSLFPDTEAFF

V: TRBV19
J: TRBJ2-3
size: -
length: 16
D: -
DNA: TGTGCCAGTAGTTCCCGGAGGGGGCGCCTCACAGATACGCAGTATTTT
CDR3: CASSSRRGRLTDTQYF

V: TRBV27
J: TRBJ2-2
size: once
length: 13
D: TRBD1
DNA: TGTGCCAGCAGTTCTCAGGGGGCAAGGGAGCTGTTTTTT
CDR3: CASSSQGARELFF

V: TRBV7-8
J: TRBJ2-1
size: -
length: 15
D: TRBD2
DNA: TGTGCCAGCAGCGCGCGGGACTATATGTATAATGAGCAGTTCTTC
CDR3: CASSARDYMYNEQFF

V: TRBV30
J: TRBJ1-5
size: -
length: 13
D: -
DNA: TGTGCCTGGAGTGTACCGGGAAATCAGCCCCAGCATTTT
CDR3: CAWSVPGNQPQHF

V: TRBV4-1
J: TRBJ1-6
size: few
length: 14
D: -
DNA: TGCGCCAGCAGCCAACGAGCGGAGAATAATCCCCTCCACTTT
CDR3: CASSQRAENNPLHF

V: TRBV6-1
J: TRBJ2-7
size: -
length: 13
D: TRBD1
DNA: TGTGCCAGCAGTGAAGTCTGGGGAGACAGGGCTTTTTTC
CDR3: CASSEVWGDRAFF

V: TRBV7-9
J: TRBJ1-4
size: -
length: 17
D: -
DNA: TGTGCCAGCAGCCACAACGAGCACAGTGCAACTAATGAAAAACTGTTTTTT
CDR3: CASSHNEHSATNEKLFF

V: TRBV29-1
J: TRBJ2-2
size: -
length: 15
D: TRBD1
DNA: TGCAGCGTTGGGGGCCCGACAGGGGAAAGCGGGGAGCTGTTTTTT
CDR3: CSVGGPTGESGELFF

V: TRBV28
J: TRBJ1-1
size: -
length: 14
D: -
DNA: TGTGCCAGCAGCGGACCCGCGACAGGCCCCGTAGCTTTCTTT
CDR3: CASSGPATGPVAFF

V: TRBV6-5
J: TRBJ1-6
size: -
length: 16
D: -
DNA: TGTGCCAGCAGTTACTCGAGAGGAGGAGGGGATTCACCCCTCCACTTT
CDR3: CASSYSRGGGDSPLHF

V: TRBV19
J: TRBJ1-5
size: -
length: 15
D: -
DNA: TGTGCCAGTAGTATGTTTTCGGGGAGTGATCAGCCCCAGCATTTT
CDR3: CASSMFSGSDQPQHF

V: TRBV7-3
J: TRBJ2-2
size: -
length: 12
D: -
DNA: TGTGCCAGCAACTTCGGGGCCGGGGAGCTGTTTTTT
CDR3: CASNFGAGELFF

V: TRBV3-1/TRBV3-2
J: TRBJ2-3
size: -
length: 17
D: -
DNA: TGTGCCAGCAGCCAAGGCCGAGGGAAGTTCAGTGGAGATACGCAGTATTTT
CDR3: CASSQGRGKFSGDTQYF